This T cell receptor beta chain was identified in a study of cytomegalovirus exposure and HLA in healthy donors. Use of 60 Vbeta and 13 Jbeta primers characterized the PCR. The method was immunoSEQ multiplex PCR; TCRdb's version includes in-frame clones alone and lacks a portion of them. Altogether about 150,000 clones are present, approximately 88% being singletons, with the ten largest covering 1.2%. Concerning this clone itself: Its antigen is unidentified.

Germline values: CDR1 SQVTM, CDR2 ANQGSEA. The CDR3 is made up of 15 amino acids. V trimming: 6 bases; J trimming: 4 bases; junction bases outside the gene matches: 12. Points from the study as a whole: Rare TCR sequences dominated, though some public TCRs recurred in many donors. Using the classifier, cytomegalovirus status was reportedly diagnosed with high specificity and sensitivity. In an earlier analysis, most TCR beta V segments were productive about 87% or about 30% of the time. In a later analysis, productive TCRs from donors in an Asian-associated ancestry cluster reportedly carried fewer N-insertions than the cohort mean.

What was sequenced was PBMCs. The chain combines TRBV29-1 with TRBJ2-1, with 7 bases identical to TRBD2. This TCR derives from a boy aged 2-9 years in good health and CMV-seronegative. CDR3 amino acids: CSVGIAGVTYNEQFF. The CDR3 DNA is TGCAGCGTCGGGATCGCGGGGGTTACATACAATGAGCAGTTCTTC.